One sample yielded the 20 T cell receptor beta chains listed below, sequenced in a study of blood T cells in healthy people across ages. The use of a sample-barcoded 5' primer and a J-beta primer mix characterized a second PCR of about 7 to 12 cycles. A single record per CDR3 protein comes from TCRdb applying MiXCR to the 5' RACE reads. The sample holds about 970,000 distinct CDR3 sequences, 45% to 60% seen once. The sequenced sample consisted of blood. The receptors were gathered from a woman aged 60-70 years in good health.

The V call is TRBV28, the J call TRBJ1-2; tentatively, D is TRBD1 (6 bases). This CDR3 contains 12 residues. CDR1 MDHEN and CDR2 SYDVKM come from the germline V gene. Trimming took off 9 bases at V and 4 bases at J, with 12 bases between the two ends. The CDR3 DNA follows: TGTGCCAGTTCGGACAGAACCTATGGCTACACCTTC. It translates to CASSDRTYGYTF.

The table lists this clonotype with a count of one. The CDR3 spells CASSYSVSGSREQYF. CDR3 in DNA: TGTGCCAGCAGTTACTCGGTTAGCGGGAGTCGCGAGCAGTACTTC. This chain links TRBV6-5 with TRBJ2-1; 9 nucleotides align to TRBD2. Near its end, the DNA agrees better with TRBJ2-7, so the J call may be wrong. Germline values: CDR1 MNHEY, CDR2 SVGAGI. The CDR3 covers 15 residues.

This chain links TRBV13 with TRBJ2-7; D remains ambiguous. V lost 5 bases to trimming and J lost 2 bases, with 10 bases between them. This CDR3 comprises 13 residues. Germline values: CDR1 PRHDT, CDR2 FYEKMQ (reference sequence). CDR3 in amino acids: CASSHNTPYEQYF. In nucleotides, the CDR3 is TGTGCCAGCAGCCACAATACCCCCTACGAGCAGTACTTC.

The V and J genes are TRBV12-3 or TRBV12-4 and TRBJ2-7, with no clear D. Trimming pared 5 bases from V and 2 bases from J, leaving 13 bases between. CDR3 length: 14 residues. CDR3 loop: CASSPSDGTYEQYF. CDR3 sequence (DNA): TGTGCCAGCAGTCCCTCCGATGGAACCTACGAGCAGTACTTC.

This chain joins TRBV3-1 and TRBJ2-7; perhaps TRBD2 as D (6 bases). Looked up from germline, CDR1 is LGHDT and CDR2 is YNNKEL (reference sequence). The length of the CDR3 is 14 residues. Trimming cost V 9 bases and J 1 base, with 16 bases left between them. The CDR3 nucleotides are TGTGCCAGTTGGTTGGGCGGGAAATCCTACGAGCAGTACTTC. This translates into CASWLGGKSYEQYF.

The rearrangement joins TRBV20-1 to TRBJ1-4; 8 nucleotides line up with TRBD1. The J segment lost 6 bases and the V segment lost 5 bases, leaving 5 bases of the junction unmatched. CDR1 and CDR2 from the germline V gene are DFQATT and SNEGSKA (reference sequence). The CDR3 length is 13 residues. The CDR3 nucleotides read TGCAGTGCTGACAGGGGCGGCCATGAAAAACTGTTTTTT. This translates into CSADRGGHEKLFF.

This clonotype showed up just once. This chain links TRBV7-2 with TRBJ2-3; 9 bases match TRBD2. V shed 5 bases and J 6 bases; nucleotides not matched to a gene: 12. This CDR3 is built from 16 residues. Germline CDR1 and CDR2: SGHTA and FQGNSA. In nucleotides, the CDR3 is TGTGCCAGCAGCCGACAACCTGGACTAGCGACCGATACGCAGTATTTT. Translating gives CASSRQPGLATDTQYF.

This chain links TRBV12-3 or TRBV12-4 with TRBJ2-3; D is uncertain. Trimming stripped 6 bases from V and 9 bases from J, with 13 bases between. The CDR3 extends over 12 amino acids. The CDR3 here is CASRPQGWTQYF. The CDR3 nucleotides are TGTGCCAGCAGACCGCAAGGGTGGACGCAGTATTTT.

The CDR3 DNA is TGTGCCAGCAGCTATCAGAGCCGCTACGAGCAGTACTTC. Its protein is CASSYQSRYEQYF. This sequence joins TRBV13 and TRBJ2-7; D not resolved. The CDR3 length is 13 residues. The V and J ends lost 4 bases and 3 bases respectively, with 10 bases between them. CDR1 is PRHDT, CDR2 FYEKMQ, per germline (reference sequence).

This clonotype turned up a few times. The chain joins TRBV21-1 to TRBJ2-6. TRBV21-1 is tagged as a pseudogene. This CDR3 spans 18 amino acids. In DNA, the CDR3 is TGTGCCAGCAGCAAAGAGATAGTTGGGGGCGCTGGGGCCAACGTCCTGACTTTC. This sequence encodes CASSKEIVGGAGANVLTF.

This clonotype has a handful of counts. The gene calls are TRBV3-1 and TRBJ2-1; 8 bases match TRBD2. J lost 0 bases, V lost 4 bases, and 5 bases had no gene match. In germline, CDR1 is LGHDT, CDR2 YNNKEL (reference sequence). The CDR3 is 16 amino acids. Here the CDR3 reads CASSPVGGGSYNEQFF. For the CDR3, the DNA is TGTGCCAGCAGCCCTGTCGGGGGGGGCTCCTACAATGAGCAGTTCTTC.

The chain links TRBV27 to TRBJ1-2, with 8 bases aligning to TRBD1. Per germline, CDR1 MNHEY and CDR2 SMNVEV (reference sequence). V lost 6 bases and J lost 3; bases outside the gene matches: 9. This CDR3 is 15 amino acids long. CDR3 protein: CASRTLMTGDYGYTF. The CDR3 DNA reads as TGTGCCAGCAGAACCCTGATGACAGGGGACTATGGCTACACCTTC.

V and J are TRBV9 and TRBJ2-6; D gene uncertain. CDR3 length: 15 amino acids. Germline values: CDR1 SGDLS, CDR2 YYNGEE. V gave up 3 bases and J gave up 3 bases, with 10 bases separating them. CDR3: CASSGKGFGANVLTF. CDR3 DNA sequence: TGTGCCAGCAGCGGGAAGGGCTTTGGGGCCAACGTCCTGACTTTC.

Only a few counts were recorded for this clonotype. The chain recombines TRBV5-1 with TRBJ2-1; no firm D call. The CDR3 loop spans 11 amino acids. Per germline, CDR1 SGHRS and CDR2 YFSETQ. Trimming left V 3 bases short and J 7 bases short, with 5 bases between. The CDR3 DNA is TGCGCCAGCAGCTCTCAAAATGAGCAGTTCTTC. Amino acids: CASSSQNEQFF. The full variable domain, rest sourced from reference TRBV5-1 and TRBJ2-1, is KAGVTQTPRYLIKTRGQQVTLSCSPISGHRSVSWYQQTPGQGLQFLFEYFSETQRNKGNFPGRFSGRQFSNSRSEMNVSTLELGDSALYLCASSSQNEQFFGPGTRLTVL.

The chain uses TRBV7-9 and TRBJ2-7; 9 bases align to TRBD2. The CDR3 has 16 amino acids. Germline values: CDR1 SEHNR, CDR2 FQNEAQ (reference sequence). The V and J ends lost 0 bases and 1 base, in that order; junction bases with no gene match: 4. The CDR3 DNA sequence: TGTGCCAGCAGCTTAGCAAGAAGCGGGGGGTCCTACGAGCAGTACTTC. This sequence encodes CASSLARSGGSYEQYF. The variable domain in full, with the rest retrieved from reference TRBV7-9 and TRBJ2-7, is DTGVSQNPRHKITKRGQNVTFRCDPISEHNRLYWYRQTLGQGPEFLTYFQNEAQLEKSRLLSDRFSAERPKGSFSTLEIQRTEQGDSAMYLCASSLARSGGSYEQYFGPGTRLTVT.

The chain combines TRBV29-1 with TRBJ1-2, with a weak D call TRBD1 (5 bases). This CDR3 is 15 amino acids long. Trimming took off 7 bases at V and 4 bases at J, with 22 bases between the two ends. CDR1 is SQVTM and CDR2 is ANQGSEA in the germline V gene. The CDR3, as DNA: TGCAGCGGGTATGAGCGTGAGGACACACCCTATGGCTACACCTTC. This translates into CSGYEREDTPYGYTF.

The chain couples TRBV30 to TRBJ2-3; 9 bases agree with TRBD2. The CDR3 runs 14 residues. From germline, CDR1 is GTSNPN and CDR2 SVGIG (reference sequence). The CDR3 sequence is CAYRLAGATDTQYF. In DNA form, the CDR3 reads TGTGCTTATCGGTTAGCGGGAGCTACAGATACGCAGTATTTT.

The V gene is TRBV7-6, the J gene TRBJ1-4; D uncertain. CDR1 SGHVS and CDR2 FNYEAQ come from the germline V gene. The CDR3 is 14 amino acids. V was cut by 5 bases and J by 0 bases, with 7 bases left in between. The CDR3 loop reads CASSPEPTNEKLFF. The DNA of the CDR3 is TGTGCCAGCAGCCCCGAACCAACTAATGAAAAACTGTTTTTT.

The J gene is TRBJ2-3, the V gene TRBV4-2, with 11 positions matching TRBD2. CDR1 and CDR2 from the germline V gene are LGHNA and YNFKEQ. CDR3 length: 16 amino acids. Losses at the gene ends were 1 base for V and 4 bases for J; bases not matched to a gene: 4. CDR3 in amino acids: CASSQGSSGRSDTQYF. For the CDR3, the DNA is TGTGCCAGCAGCCAAGGGTCTAGCGGGAGGTCAGATACGCAGTATTTT.

The rearrangement joins TRBV29-1 to TRBJ1-2; 8 positions match TRBD1. Germline V lookup: CDR1 SQVTM, CDR2 ANQGSEA. V lost 2 bases to trimming and J lost 2 bases; unmatched junction nucleotides: 4. This CDR3 has 14 amino acids. The CDR3 region has the DNA TGCAGCGTTGAAAACAGGGGGTGGAACTATGGCTACACCTTC. This codes for CSVENRGWNYGYTF.